This T cell receptor beta chain appears in the sequencing data of a study of regulatory T cells in long-lasting Graves disease. CDR3-region Arm-PCR and iRepertoire HTBI primers produced the TCR beta libraries. Each CDR3 protein is one row after TCRdb ran MiXCR on the multiplex PCR reads. The table lists 350,000 to 550,000 distinct CDR3 sequences, around 15% of them singletons. Trimming left V 2 bases short and J 5 bases short, with 12 bases between. This CDR3 comprises 15 residues. Germline V lookup: CDR1 LGHDT, CDR2 YNNKEL (reference sequence). As to time point: newly diagnosed GD, antithyroid drugs for less than 3 months. The TCR library was made from RNA extracted from PBMCs. This clonotype was observed a handful of times. The sample was also reused in another study, on T cells in Graves' hyperthyroidism and ophthalmopathy. That publication notes: If no ophthalmopathy progression occurred within 18 months, Graves' hyperthyroidism was stable.

Here the sequenced sample was peripheral blood mononuclear cells (PBMCs), taken at new diagnosis, from a patient treated with antithyroid drugs. The sequence was obtained from a woman aged 45-59 years with Graves disease. This chain connects TRBV3-1 to TRBJ2-2, with D tentatively TRBD2 (6 bases). The CDR3 coding sequence is TGTGCCAGCAGCCAACGGGGGAGTGGGACCGGGGAGCTGTTTTTT. This encodes CASSQRGSGTGELFF.